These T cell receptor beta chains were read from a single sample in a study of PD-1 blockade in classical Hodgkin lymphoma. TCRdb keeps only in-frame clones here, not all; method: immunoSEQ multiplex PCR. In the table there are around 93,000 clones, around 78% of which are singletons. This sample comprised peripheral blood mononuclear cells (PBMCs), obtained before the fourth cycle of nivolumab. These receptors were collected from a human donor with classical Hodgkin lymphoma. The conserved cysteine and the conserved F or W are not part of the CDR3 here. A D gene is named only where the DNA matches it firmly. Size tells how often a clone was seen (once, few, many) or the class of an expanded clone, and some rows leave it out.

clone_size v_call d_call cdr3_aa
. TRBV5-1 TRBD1 ASSSGQIQETQY
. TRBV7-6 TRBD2 ASSYTGTSGYNEQF
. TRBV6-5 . ASSDLRGWETQY
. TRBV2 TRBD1 ASSEGGQGIYEQY
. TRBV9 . ASSVGSEGYNSPLH
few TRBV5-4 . ASSFAVGTEAF
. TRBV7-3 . ASSLIGFRVMTPEELF
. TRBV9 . ASSSFLNTEAF
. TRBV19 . ASNYQGTYGYT
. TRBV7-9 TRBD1 ASSSGQGGIYEQY
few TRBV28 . ASSFKGTEAF
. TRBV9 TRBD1 ASTPGQGVRFGYEQY
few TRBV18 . ASSPLDTGHYGYT
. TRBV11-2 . ASSLDHASNEKLF
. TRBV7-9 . ASSRNAGHLYGYT
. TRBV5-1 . ASSPDFSGGANVLT
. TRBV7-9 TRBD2 ASSSMGTSGRNEQF
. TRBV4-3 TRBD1 ASSQRDSSGNTIY
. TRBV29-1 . SVKTGLGTEAF
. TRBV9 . ASSATSAAYEQY
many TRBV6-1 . ASNLQGGDQPQH
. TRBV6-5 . ASRSQGFQH
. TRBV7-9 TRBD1 AGLRDRASGNTIY
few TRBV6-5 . ASSYSLMGRGNEQF
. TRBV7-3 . ASSSRPLPLTDTQY
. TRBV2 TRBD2 ASSEPRTSGRLGPRYEQY
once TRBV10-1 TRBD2 ASPTSGRLNEQF
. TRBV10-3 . AISGMGQLRNEQF
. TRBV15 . ATSRDLADYGYT
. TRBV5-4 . ASSLDLNTEAF
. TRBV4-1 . ASSQDRQGRYGYT
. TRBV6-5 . ASSYVPEPIYGYT